This TCR beta chain was sequenced for a study of OX40 agonist ivuxolimab in advanced cancers. The study, taken as a whole, reports: At doses 0.1 to 3.0 mg/kg, CD4+ and CD8+ clones expanded. The study found that CD8+ T cells averaged more expanded clones than CD4+.

V shed 3 bases and J 0 bases; nucleotides not matched to a gene: 7. Per the germline V gene, CDR1 is SGHRS and CDR2 is YFSETQ. The CDR3 has 16 residues. Of note for this clone: Its antigen remains unknown.

Measured with immunoSEQ multiplex PCR; TCRdb has only the in-frame clones, and not every one. This sample has about 70,000 clones, with roughly 85% found just once. V and J are TRBV5-1 and TRBJ2-7; TRBD1 matches 9 bases. This clonotype was obtained from an adult with an advanced solid tumor such as melanoma, head and neck, liver or kidney cancer. The sample here was CD4+ or CD8+ T cells sorted from blood, taken in a trial of the OX40 agonist ivuxolimab. CDR3 sequence: CASSWGQGTGSYEQYF. The CDR3 DNA is TGCGCCAGCAGCTGGGGACAGGGTACGGGCTCCTACGAGCAGTACTTC.